What follows are 23 T cell receptor beta chains derived from one specimen sequenced in a study of blood T cells in healthy people across ages. A second PCR of roughly 7 to 11 cycles used a sample-barcoded 5' primer and a J-beta primer mix. TCRdb itself ran the 5' RACE reads through MiXCR, one entry per CDR3 protein. The sample has about 1.5 million distinct CDR3 sequences, about 42% seen once; the top ten hold 4%. The sequenced sample consisted of blood. These receptors all stem from a woman under 30 in good health.

This clonotype has just a few counts. The chain is built from TRBV20-1 and TRBJ1-2; 9 bases are a match to TRBD1. V shed 1 base, J shed 7 bases, and the junction held 1 base outside the gene matches. This CDR3 region has 12 residues. CDR1 is DFQATT, CDR2 SNEGSKA, per germline (reference sequence). CDR3 residues: CSARGGQGGYTF. CDR3 DNA sequence: TGCAGTGCTAGAGGGGGACAGGGTGGCTACACCTTC.

The rearrangement joins TRBV27 to TRBJ2-3, with D possibly being TRBD1 or TRBD2 (6 bases each). The V and J ends lost 1 base and 3 bases respectively, with 11 bases between them. This CDR3 is built from 15 residues. Germline loops: CDR1 MNHEY, CDR2 SMNVEV (reference sequence). This CDR3 is CASSLYVGGTDTQYF. As DNA, the CDR3 is TGTGCCAGCAGTTTATATGTAGGGGGGACAGATACGCAGTATTTT.

The chain carries TRBV5-6 and TRBJ1-1, with a possible D match to TRBD1 (5 bases). Germline assignment: CDR1 SGHDT and CDR2 YYEEEE. This CDR3 contains 15 residues. Trimming took 4 bases from V and 0 from J, leaving 13 bases between them. CDR3 in DNA: TGTGCCAGCAGCGTGACGACAGCGATGAACACTGAAGCTTTCTTT. Translating gives CASSVTTAMNTEAFF.

V gene TRBV9 combines with J gene TRBJ2-5; TRBD1 agrees at 8 bases. Germline V CDR1 and CDR2: SGDLS, YYNGEE. V trimming: 0 bases; J trimming: 2 bases; junction bases outside the gene matches: 6. This CDR3 has 16 amino acids. For the CDR3, the DNA is TGTGCCAGCAGCGTAGGATTTACAGGGGGGCAAGAGACCCAGTACTTC. It yields the protein CASSVGFTGGQETQYF.

The chain has TRBV7-9 and TRBJ2-5; 9 nucleotides match TRBD1. The DNA end is more similar to TRBJ2-7, so the J call may be wrong. CDR3 length equals 14 residues. Germline loops: CDR1 SEHNR, CDR2 FQNEAQ (reference sequence). CDR3 nucleotide sequence: TGTGCCAGCAGCTGGGACAGGGCTGAGTACGAGCAGTACTTC. Translation: CASSWDRAEYEQYF.

The chain links TRBV7-9 to TRBJ1-2; D uncertain. Germline values: CDR1 SEHNR, CDR2 FQNEAQ (reference sequence). V shed 3 bases and J shed 8 bases, with 10 bases lying between them. The CDR3 totals 12 residues. CDR3 DNA sequence: TGTGCCAGCAGCTTTACTGGACCCGGCTACACCTTC. It yields the protein CASSFTGPGYTF.

Notes on this clonotype: A read error may account for a junction end that differs from germline. The V gene is TRBV12-3 or TRBV12-4, the J gene TRBJ2-3, with D maybe TRBD2 (6 bases). The CDR3 runs 14 residues. The CDR3 reads CTSSFGGKLDTQYF. CDR3 bases: TGTACCAGCAGTTTCGGCGGGAAGTTAGATACGCAGTATTTT.

CDR3 in amino acids: CASSLAISGELFF. The CDR3 bases are TGCGCCAGCAGCCTGGCCATTTCCGGGGAGCTGTTTTTT. The V and J genes are TRBV5-1 and TRBJ2-2; D call uncertain. In germline, CDR1 is SGHRS, CDR2 YFSETQ. Deletions cut 4 bases from V and 6 bases from J, with 10 bases between. CDR3 length: 13 amino acids.

The chain uses TRBV20-1 and TRBJ1-2; no clear D gene. In germline, CDR1 is DFQATT, CDR2 SNEGSKA (reference sequence). The CDR3 totals 15 residues. Deletions cut 0 bases from V and 4 bases from J, with 15 bases between. The CDR3 bases are TGCAGTGCTAGAGATTCGGGCCGACTCCCCTATGGCTACACCTTC. This encodes CSARDSGRLPYGYTF.

V and J are TRBV7-9 and TRBJ2-1, with D perhaps TRBD1 (6 bases). The assigned J gene may be wrong: the sequence end matches TRBJ2-7 better. This CDR3 region has 15 residues. CDR1 and CDR2 from the germline V gene are SEHNR and FQNEAQ (reference sequence). CDR3 loop: CASSPQGWSYNEQYF. In DNA form, the CDR3 reads TGTGCCAGCAGCCCACAGGGTTGGTCCTACAATGAGCAGTACTTC.

The sample holds a few counts of this clonotype. The gene calls are TRBV27 and TRBJ2-3, with 8 nucleotides matching TRBD2. Germline assignment: CDR1 MNHEY and CDR2 SMNVEV (reference sequence). The V gene end was trimmed by 0 bases and the J gene end by 2 bases; junction bases not matched to a gene: 7. The length of the CDR3 is 17 residues. The CDR3 nucleotides are TGTGCCAGCAGTTTATCCCCGAGGCGGGGGGCCACAGATACGCAGTATTTT. The encoded protein is CASSLSPRRGATDTQYF.

This clonotype appeared a few times. This chain connects TRBV20-1 to TRBJ2-7; the D gene is possibly TRBD2 (5 bases). Trimming cost V 6 bases and J 3 bases, with 9 bases left between them. The CDR3 runs to 11 residues. Looked up from germline, CDR1 is DFQATT and CDR2 is SNEGSKA (reference sequence). Written as DNA, the CDR3 is TGCAGTGCAGGGAGTCACTACGAGCAGTACTTC. Amino acid sequence: CSAGSHYEQYF.

This clonotype showed up just a few times. The gene calls are TRBV6-2 or TRBV6-3 and TRBJ2-2; tentative D call: TRBD2 (6 bases). V was clipped by 5 bases and J by 6 bases, with 19 bases between them. CDR1 and CDR2 from the germline V gene are MNHEY and SVGEGT. The CDR3 has 16 amino acids. DNA of the CDR3: TGTGCCAGCAGTATCACCGGGACTCTCCTCCCCGGGGAGCTGTTTTTT. It yields the protein CASSITGTLLPGELFF.

The chain uses TRBV28 and TRBJ2-2, with TRBD2 matching over 15 bases. CDR1 is MDHEN and CDR2 is SYDVKM in the germline V gene. This CDR3 has 21 amino acids. The V and J ends lost 3 bases and 0 bases, in that order; junction bases with no gene match: 11. The CDR3 DNA sequence: TGTGCCAGCAGTTTCCCATATCCGGGACTAGCGGGGGGTACGAACACCGGGGAGCTGTTTTTT. It yields the protein CASSFPYPGLAGGTNTGELFF.

The chain is built from TRBV7-9 and TRBJ1-1; D is perhaps TRBD1 (6 bases). CDR1 and CDR2 from the germline V gene are SEHNR and FQNEAQ (reference sequence). CDR3 length equals 14 residues. Trimming took 4 bases from V and 4 from J, leaving 13 bases between them. The chain's CDR3 is CASSYPGAGTEAFF. CDR3 bases: TGTGCCAGCAGCTACCCAGGGGCTGGCACTGAAGCTTTCTTT.

This clonotype has a handful of counts. This rearrangement joins TRBV27 to TRBJ2-3; 11 nucleotides line up with TRBD2. The V gene end was trimmed by 4 bases and the J gene end by 5 bases; junction bases not matched to a gene: 5. Germline CDR1 and CDR2: MNHEY and SMNVEV (reference sequence). This CDR3 contains 15 residues. CDR3 region: CASSWGLAVGDTQYF. For the CDR3, the DNA is TGTGCCAGCAGTTGGGGACTAGCGGTGGGAGATACGCAGTATTTT.

The chain carries TRBV6-5 and TRBJ2-5; 12 bases are shared with TRBD2. J lost 4 bases, V lost 0 bases, and 3 bases had no gene match. The germline gives CDR1 MNHEY, CDR2 SVGAGI. The CDR3 sequence is 16 residues long. The CDR3 sequence is CASSYSTSGGPETQYF. DNA for the CDR3: TGTGCCAGCAGTTACTCGACTAGCGGGGGCCCAGAGACCCAGTACTTC.

The gene calls are TRBV12-3 or TRBV12-4 and TRBJ2-7; D is possibly TRBD1 (6 bases). The ends were cut back, 1 base at V and 2 bases at J, with 15 bases in the middle. The CDR3 has 16 residues. CDR3: CASSLGYREATYEQYF. As DNA, the CDR3 is TGTGCCAGCAGTTTAGGATACAGGGAAGCAACCTACGAGCAGTACTTC.

This clonotype has a handful of counts. This chain joins TRBV20-1 and TRBJ1-1; possibly TRBD1 for D (5 bases). Between the trimmed V and J ends, which lost 6 bases and 0 bases, there was a span of 17 bases. The CDR3 sequence is 15 residues long. Germline lookup yields CDR1 DFQATT and CDR2 SNEGSKA (reference sequence). As DNA, the CDR3 is TGCAGTGCAAAGCCAGGCGCAGGGCTGAACACTGAAGCTTTCTTT. Translated: CSAKPGAGLNTEAFF.

V usage is TRBV27 and J usage is TRBJ1-6; perhaps TRBD1 as D (5 bases). Trimming pared 5 bases from V and 9 bases from J, leaving 17 bases between. The CDR3 has 15 amino acids. Germline V gene sequence: CDR1 MNHEY, CDR2 SMNVEV (reference sequence). The CDR3 loop reads CASSTLGRDRSPLHF. As DNA, the CDR3 is TGTGCCAGCAGTACCCTGGGGAGGGACCGTTCACCCCTCCACTTT.

There are many counts of this clonotype. This sequence joins TRBV27 and TRBJ2-7; the D is unclear. With 3 bases removed from V and 2 bases from J, the gap between germline ends came to 11 bases. The CDR3 extends over 14 amino acids. Germline CDR1 reads MNHEY; CDR2 reads SMNVEV (reference sequence). CDR3 nucleotide sequence: TGTGCCAGCAGTTTCGGCCAGTACACCTACGAGCAGTACTTC. It is translated as CASSFGQYTYEQYF.

The J gene is TRBJ2-3, the V gene TRBV11-2; D possibly corresponds to TRBD1 (5 bases). This CDR3 has 15 residues. The germline V gene encodes CDR1 SGHAT and CDR2 FQNNGV. The V end lost 5 bases, the J end lost 5 bases, and 17 bases lay between the germline ends. CDR3 amino acids: CASSRAAGFVDTQYF. The CDR3 coding sequence is TGTGCCAGCAGCCGGGCGGCAGGGTTTGTAGATACGCAGTATTTT.

A few counts support this clonotype. The J gene is TRBJ2-1, the V gene TRBV20-1; 11 nucleotides match TRBD2. The V segment lost 3 bases and the J segment 6 bases; nucleotides outside the gene matches: 7. The CDR3 contains 15 residues. The germline CDR1 and CDR2 sequences are DFQATT and SNEGSKA (reference sequence). DNA for the CDR3: TGCAGTGCTAGTACTAGCGGGGGTTTAGGCAATGAGCAGTTCTTC. As protein: CSASTSGGLGNEQFF.